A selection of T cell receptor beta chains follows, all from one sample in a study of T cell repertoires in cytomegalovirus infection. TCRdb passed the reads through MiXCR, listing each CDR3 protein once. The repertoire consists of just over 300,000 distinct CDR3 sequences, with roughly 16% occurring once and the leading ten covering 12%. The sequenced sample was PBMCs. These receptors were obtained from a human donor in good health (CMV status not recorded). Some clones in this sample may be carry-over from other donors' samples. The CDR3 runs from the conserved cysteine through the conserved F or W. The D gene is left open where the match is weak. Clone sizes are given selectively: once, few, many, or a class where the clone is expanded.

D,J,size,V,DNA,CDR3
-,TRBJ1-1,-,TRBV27,TGTGCCAGCAGTCGATCGGGGGTATTGAACACTGAAGCTTTCTTT,CASSRSGVLNTEAFF
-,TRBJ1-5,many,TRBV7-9,TGTGCCAGCAGCTTGGGAGGGGAAGGGGTTCAGCCCCAGCATTTT,CASSLGGEGVQPQHF
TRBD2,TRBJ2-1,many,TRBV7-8,TGTGCCAGCAGCTTGTTGGGCCGGGGGGCCTACAATGAGCAGTTCTTC,CASSLLGRGAYNEQFF
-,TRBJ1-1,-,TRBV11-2,TGTGCCAGCAGCTTGTCGGAGGGGACAGAAGCTTTCTTT,CASSLSEGTEAFF
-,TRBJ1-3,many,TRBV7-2,TGTGCCAGCAGCTTAGAAGGGACGAGGACTGGAAACACCATATATTTT,CASSLEGTRTGNTIYF
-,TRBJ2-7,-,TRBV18,TGTGCCAGCTCACCGAGTTATAACTACGAGCAGTACTTC,CASSPSYNYEQYF
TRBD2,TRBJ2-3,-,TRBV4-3,TGCGCCAGCAGCCAAGGAGGACTAGCGGGGGTGGATACGCAGTATTTT,CASSQGGLAGVDTQYF
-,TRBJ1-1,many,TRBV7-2,TGTGCCAGCAGCTTAGTTGGGGTGGCCACTGAAGCTTTCTTT,CASSLVGVATEAFF
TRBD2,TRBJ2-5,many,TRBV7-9,TGTGCCAGCAGCTTACTAGCGGGTCTAGAGACCCAGTACTTC,CASSLLAGLETQYF
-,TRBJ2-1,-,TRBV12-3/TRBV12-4,TGTGCCAGCAGTTTACCTCCAGGCAGGAATGAGCAGTTCTTC,CASSLPPGRNEQFF
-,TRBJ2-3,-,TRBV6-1,TGTGCCAGCAGTGAAATAGGGACTGGCACAGATACGCAGTATTTT,CASSEIGTGTDTQYF
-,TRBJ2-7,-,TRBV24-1,TGTGCCACCAGTGATCGCTGGGCCGAAGACGAGCAGTACTTC,CATSDRWAEDEQYF
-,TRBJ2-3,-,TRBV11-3,TGTGCCAGCAGCCAAACAGGGGATACGCAGTATTTT,CASSQTGDTQYF
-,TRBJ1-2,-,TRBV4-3,TGCGCCAGCAGCCCCACAGAGTTCCTGGGCTACACCTTC,CASSPTEFLGYTF
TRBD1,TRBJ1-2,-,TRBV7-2,TGTGCCAGCAGCGAAGGACAGGGGTCTAACTATGGCTACACCTTC,CASSEGQGSNYGYTF
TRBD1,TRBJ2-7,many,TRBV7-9,TGTGCCAGCAGCGCCTCACCGGGACAGGGGACCTACGAGCAGTACTTC,CASSASPGQGTYEQYF
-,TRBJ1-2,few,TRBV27,TGTGCCAGCAGTTTATCACCCTCCGGAAGGGATCGCTATGGCTACACCTTC,CASSLSPSGRDRYGYTF
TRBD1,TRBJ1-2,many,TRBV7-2,TGTGCCAGCAGCAGCTCAGGACAGGGGATCTATGGCTACACCTTC,CASSSSGQGIYGYTF
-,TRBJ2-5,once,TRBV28,TGTGCCAGCAAGGGGCAGGGCTCTGGAGAGACCCAGTACTTC,CASKGQGSGETQYF
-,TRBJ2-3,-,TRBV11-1,TGTGCCAGCAGCCCCGACCCGGGCACAGATACGCAGTATTTT,CASSPDPGTDTQYF
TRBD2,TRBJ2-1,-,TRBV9,TGTGCCAGCAGCCCAAGCGGGGGGGCAGACAATGAGCAGTTCTTC,CASSPSGGADNEQFF
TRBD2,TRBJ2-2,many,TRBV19,TGTGCCAGTAGTGCAGTAGCGGGGTACTCCGGGGAGCTGTTTTTT,CASSAVAGYSGELFF
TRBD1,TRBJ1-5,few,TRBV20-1,TGCAGTGCTAGAGAATCCTATCAGGGGGCAGGTCAGCCCCAGCATTTT,CSARESYQGAGQPQHF
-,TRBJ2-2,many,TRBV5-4,TGTGCCAGCAGCTTGATGACTCGCAGGGTGTCCGGGGAGCTGTTTTTT,CASSLMTRRVSGELFF
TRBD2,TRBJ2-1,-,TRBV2,TGTGCCAGCAGTGCGACTAGCTCGAGCTCCTACAATGAGCAGTTCTTC,CASSATSSSSYNEQFF
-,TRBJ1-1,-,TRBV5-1,TGCGCCAGCAGCTTGGGGGGTCCGAGCACTGAAGCTTTCTTT,CASSLGGPSTEAFF